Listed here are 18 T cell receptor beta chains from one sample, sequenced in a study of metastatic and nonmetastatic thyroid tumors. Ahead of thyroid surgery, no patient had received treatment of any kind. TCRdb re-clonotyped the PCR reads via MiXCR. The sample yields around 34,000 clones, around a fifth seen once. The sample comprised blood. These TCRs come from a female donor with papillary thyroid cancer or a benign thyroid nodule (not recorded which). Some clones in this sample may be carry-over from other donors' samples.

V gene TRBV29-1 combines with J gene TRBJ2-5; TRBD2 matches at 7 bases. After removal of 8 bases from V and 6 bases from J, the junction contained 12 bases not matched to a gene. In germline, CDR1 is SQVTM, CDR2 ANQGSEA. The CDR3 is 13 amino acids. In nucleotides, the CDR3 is TGCAGCTCTCGAGGGACTACCAAGAAGACCCAGTACTTC. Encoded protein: CSSRGTTKKTQYF.

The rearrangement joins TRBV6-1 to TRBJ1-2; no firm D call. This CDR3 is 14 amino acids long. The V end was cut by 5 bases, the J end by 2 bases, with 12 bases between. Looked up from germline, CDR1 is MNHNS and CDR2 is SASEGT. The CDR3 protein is CASSLDYSNYGYTF. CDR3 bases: TGTGCCAGCAGTTTGGACTATTCGAACTATGGCTACACCTTC.

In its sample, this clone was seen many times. CDR3 bases: TGTGCCAGCAGCTCACCTAGCGGGAGAACCTACAATGAGCAGTTCTTC. Translating gives CASSSPSGRTYNEQFF. The J gene is TRBJ2-1, the V gene TRBV7-2; 10 bases are a match to TRBD2. The CDR3 has 16 residues. Germline CDR1 reads SGHTA; CDR2 reads FQGNSA. V lost 4 bases to trimming and J lost 2 bases; unmatched junction nucleotides: 5.

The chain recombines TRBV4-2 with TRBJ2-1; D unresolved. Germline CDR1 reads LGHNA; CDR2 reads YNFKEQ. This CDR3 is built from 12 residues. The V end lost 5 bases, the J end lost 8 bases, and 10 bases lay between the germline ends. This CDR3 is CASSGQLDEQFF. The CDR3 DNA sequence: TGTGCCAGCAGCGGGCAGTTGGATGAGCAGTTCTTC.

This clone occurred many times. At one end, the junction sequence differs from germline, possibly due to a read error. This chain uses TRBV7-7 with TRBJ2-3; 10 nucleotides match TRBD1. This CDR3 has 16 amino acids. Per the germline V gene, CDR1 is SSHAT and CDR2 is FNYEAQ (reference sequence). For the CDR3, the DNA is TGTGCTAGCAGCGTGGGGACAGGGGTAGGGACAGATACGCAGTATTTT. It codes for CASSVGTGVGTDTQYF.

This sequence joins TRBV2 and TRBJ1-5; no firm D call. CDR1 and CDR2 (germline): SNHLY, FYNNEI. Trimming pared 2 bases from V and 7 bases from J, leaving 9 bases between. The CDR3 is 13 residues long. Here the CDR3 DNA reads TGTGCCAGCAGTGAACGGCAGACCCAGCCCCAGCATTTT. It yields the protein CASSERQTQPQHF.

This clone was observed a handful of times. This CDR3 is CASSSLFTGGSGYTF. CDR3 DNA sequence: TGTGCCAGCAGTTCCCTCTTCACAGGGGGCAGCGGCTACACCTTC. The chain joins TRBV27 to TRBJ1-2, with TRBD1 matching 9 bases. The germline V gene has CDR1 MNHEY and CDR2 SMNVEV (reference sequence). The CDR3 length is 15 residues. J was trimmed by 8 bases and V by 4 bases; bases with no gene match: 11.

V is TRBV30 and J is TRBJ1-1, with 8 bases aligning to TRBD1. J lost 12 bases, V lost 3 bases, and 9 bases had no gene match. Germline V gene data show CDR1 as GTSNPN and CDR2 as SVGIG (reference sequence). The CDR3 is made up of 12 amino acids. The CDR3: CAWSQLDRVPFF. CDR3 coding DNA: TGTGCCTGGAGCCAACTGGACAGGGTTCCTTTCTTT.

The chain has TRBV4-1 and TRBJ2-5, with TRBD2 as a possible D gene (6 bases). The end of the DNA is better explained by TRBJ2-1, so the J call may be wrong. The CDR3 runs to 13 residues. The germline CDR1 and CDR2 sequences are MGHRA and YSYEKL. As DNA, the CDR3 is TGCGCCAGCAGCCAGGAGGGGCACAATGAGCAGTTCTTC. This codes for CASSQEGHNEQFF.

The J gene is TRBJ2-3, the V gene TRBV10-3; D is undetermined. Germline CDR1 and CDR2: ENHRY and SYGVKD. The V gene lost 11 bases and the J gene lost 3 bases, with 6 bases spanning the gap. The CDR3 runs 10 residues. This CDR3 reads CAVRTDTQYF. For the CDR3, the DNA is TGTGCCGTCCGTACAGATACGCAGTATTTT.

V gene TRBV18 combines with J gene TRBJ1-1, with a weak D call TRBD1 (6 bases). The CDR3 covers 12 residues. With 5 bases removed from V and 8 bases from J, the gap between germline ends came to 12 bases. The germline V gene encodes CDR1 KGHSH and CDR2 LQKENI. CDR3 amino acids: CASSAIQGEAFF. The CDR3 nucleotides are TGTGCCAGCTCAGCAATACAGGGAGAAGCTTTCTTT.

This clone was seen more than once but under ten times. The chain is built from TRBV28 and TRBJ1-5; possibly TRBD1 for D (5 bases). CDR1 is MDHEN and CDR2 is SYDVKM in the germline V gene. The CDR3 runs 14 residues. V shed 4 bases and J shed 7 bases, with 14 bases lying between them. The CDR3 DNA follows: TGTGCCAGCAGTTACCTCCGGGGCGGCCAGCCCCAGCATTTT. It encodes CASSYLRGGQPQHF.

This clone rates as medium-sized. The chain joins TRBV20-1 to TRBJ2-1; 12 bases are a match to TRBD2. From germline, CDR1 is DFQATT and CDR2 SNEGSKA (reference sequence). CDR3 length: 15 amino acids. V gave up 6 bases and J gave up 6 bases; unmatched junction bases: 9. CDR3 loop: CSAERLAGDPNEQFF. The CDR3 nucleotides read TGCAGTGCGGAGCGACTAGCGGGAGACCCCAATGAGCAGTTCTTC.

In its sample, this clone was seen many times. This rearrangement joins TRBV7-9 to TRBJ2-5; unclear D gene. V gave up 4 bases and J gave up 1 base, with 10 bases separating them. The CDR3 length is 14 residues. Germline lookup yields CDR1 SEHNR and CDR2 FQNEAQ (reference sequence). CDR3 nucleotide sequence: TGTGCCAGCAGCTCTATGATTCTCCAAGAGACCCAGTACTTC. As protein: CASSSMILQETQYF.

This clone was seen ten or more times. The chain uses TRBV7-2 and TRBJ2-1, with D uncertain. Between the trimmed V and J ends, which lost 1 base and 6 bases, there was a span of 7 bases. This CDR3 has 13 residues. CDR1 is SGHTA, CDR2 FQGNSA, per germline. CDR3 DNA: TGTGCCAGCAGCTTAGTCAGTTTCAATGAGCAGTTCTTC. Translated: CASSLVSFNEQFF. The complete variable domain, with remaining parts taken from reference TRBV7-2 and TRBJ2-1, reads GAGVSQSPSNKVTEKGKDVELRCDPISGHTALYWYRQSLGQGLEFLIYFQGNSAPDKSGLPSDRFSAERTGGSVSTLTIQRTQQEDSAVYLCASSLVSFNEQFFGPGTRLTVL.

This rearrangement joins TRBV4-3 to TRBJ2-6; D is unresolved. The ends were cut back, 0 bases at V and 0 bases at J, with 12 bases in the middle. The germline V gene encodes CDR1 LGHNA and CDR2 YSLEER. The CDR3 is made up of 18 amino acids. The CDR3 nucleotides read TGCGCCAGCAGCCAAGATCGGGCTGCGACCTCTGGGGCCAACGTCCTGACTTTC. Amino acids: CASSQDRAATSGANVLTF.

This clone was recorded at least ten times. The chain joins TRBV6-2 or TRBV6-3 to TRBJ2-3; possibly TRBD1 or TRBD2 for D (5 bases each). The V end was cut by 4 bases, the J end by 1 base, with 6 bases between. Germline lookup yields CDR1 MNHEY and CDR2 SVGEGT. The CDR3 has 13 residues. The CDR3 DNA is TGTGCCAGCAGTTGGGACGGCACAGATACGCAGTATTTT. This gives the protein CASSWDGTDTQYF.

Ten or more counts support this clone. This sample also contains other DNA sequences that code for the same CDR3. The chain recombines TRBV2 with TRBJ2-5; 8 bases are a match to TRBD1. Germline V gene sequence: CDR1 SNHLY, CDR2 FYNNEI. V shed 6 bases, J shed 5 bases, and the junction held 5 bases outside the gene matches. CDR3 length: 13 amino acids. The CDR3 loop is CASRQGVGETQYF. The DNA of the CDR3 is TGTGCCAGCAGACAGGGGGTCGGGGAGACCCAGTACTTC.